The 18 T cell receptor beta chains below were found in one sample sequenced in a study of graft-versus-host responses after intestinal transplantation. Generated by immunoSEQ multiplex PCR, the TCRdb table keeps only in-frame clones and is missing some. The sample carries some 69,000 clones, 80% to 95% recorded once. The specimen was bone marrow, collected 734 days after intestinal transplantation. The receptor source for this set is a human patient who received an intestinal transplant, so some T cells may come from the graft donor.

The chain joins TRBV11-1 to TRBJ2-5; D unclear. Germline V gene sequence: CDR1 SGHAT, CDR2 FQDESV (reference sequence). Deletions cut 5 bases from V and 4 bases from J, with 11 bases between. This CDR3 is built from 13 residues. Written as DNA, the CDR3 is TGTGCCAGCAGCCCGGGCATATTAGAGACCCAGTACTTC. Translated: CASSPGILETQYF.

J is TRBJ2-7 and V is TRBV9; TRBD1 agrees at 10 bases. CDR1 SGDLS and CDR2 YYNGEE come from the germline V gene. CDR3 length: 17 residues. Trimming removed 0 bases from V and 6 bases from J; junction bases left unmatched: 12. CDR3 coding DNA: TGTGCCAGCAGCGTAGCTGGGGTGGGGACAGGGGTATTCGAGCAGTACTTC. Its protein product is CASSVAGVGTGVFEQYF.

V and J are TRBV27 and TRBJ1-2, with 10 bases identical to TRBD1. This CDR3 is built from 15 residues. J lost 2 bases, V lost 0 bases, and 0 bases had no gene match. Looked up from germline, CDR1 is MNHEY and CDR2 is SMNVEV (reference sequence). CDR3 DNA: TGTGCCAGCAGTTTATCGACAGGGGGCAACTATGGCTACACCTTC. The encoded protein is CASSLSTGGNYGYTF.

This rearrangement joins TRBV10-3 to TRBJ2-3, with D uncertain. The V end was cut by 5 bases, the J end by 1 base, with 13 bases between. This CDR3 is built from 15 residues. The germline CDR1 and CDR2 sequences are ENHRY and SYGVKD. CDR3 bases: TGTGCCATCAGTAAGAGCCTAACTCGCACAGATACGCAGTATTTT. Protein product: CAISKSLTRTDTQYF.

V is TRBV5-1 and J is TRBJ1-1, with D unclear. Trimming removed 2 bases at V and 1 base at J, with 9 bases between. The CDR3 is made up of 14 amino acids. CDR1 is SGHRS, CDR2 YFSETQ, per germline. This CDR3 reads CASSFTSGNTEAFF. The DNA for the CDR3 is TGCGCCAGCAGCTTCACTTCAGGGAACACTGAAGCTTTCTTT.

The chain has TRBV5-4 and TRBJ2-2; the D call may be TRBD1 or TRBD2 (5 bases each). CDR1 and CDR2 from the germline V gene are SGHNT and YYREEE (reference sequence). The CDR3 has 14 amino acids. V shed 5 bases and J shed 1 base, with 9 bases lying between them. As DNA, the CDR3 is TGTGCCAGCAGGGGGACGGGGAACACCGGGGAGCTGTTTTTT. As protein: CASRGTGNTGELFF.

The chain combines TRBV6-1 with TRBJ2-7; 8 bases map to TRBD1. Germline CDR1 and CDR2: MNHNS and SASEGT. CDR3 length: 13 residues. Unmatched junction bases numbered 5, after V lost 5 bases and J lost 5 bases. This CDR3 reads CASSPDRAHEQYF. The CDR3 DNA reads as TGTGCCAGCAGTCCGGACAGGGCGCACGAGCAGTACTTC.

The chain couples TRBV27 to TRBJ2-7; D is ambiguous. Trimming pared 6 bases from V and 0 bases from J, leaving 9 bases between. The germline V gene encodes CDR1 MNHEY and CDR2 SMNVEV (reference sequence). The CDR3 spans 13 residues. CDR3 in amino acids: CASSDWSSYEQYF. CDR3 DNA: TGTGCCAGCAGCGACTGGAGCTCCTACGAGCAGTACTTC.

The chain is built from TRBV9 and TRBJ1-2, with D unresolved. Germline lookup yields CDR1 SGDLS and CDR2 YYNGEE. The V gene lost 5 bases and the J gene lost 5 bases, with 4 bases spanning the gap. This CDR3 has 10 amino acids. The CDR3 is CASSVYGYTF. The CDR3 nucleotides read TGTGCCAGCAGTGTTTATGGCTACACCTTC.

CDR3 DNA sequence: TGTGCCAGCAGCCCAGCGGGAGGGGTAACCGGGGAGCTGTTTTTT. This codes for CASSPAGGVTGELFF. This sequence joins TRBV14 and TRBJ2-2; 10 bases are shared with TRBD2. The CDR3 runs to 15 residues. Trimming removed 4 bases from V and 5 bases from J; junction bases left unmatched: 4. Germline V lookup: CDR1 SGHDN, CDR2 FVKESK.

The chain couples TRBV5-6 to TRBJ1-4, with 12 positions matching TRBD1. J gave up 5 bases and V 0 bases, and 2 bases lay outside the gene matches. From germline, CDR1 is SGHDT and CDR2 YYEEEE. The CDR3 contains 16 residues. The CDR3 reads CASSLAGTGGNEKLFF. The CDR3 DNA is TGTGCCAGCAGCTTGGCCGGGACAGGGGGCAATGAAAAACTGTTTTTT.

The V call is TRBV5-5, the J call TRBJ1-1, with TRBD1 matching 7 bases. Germline assignment: CDR1 SGHKS and CDR2 YYEKEE (reference sequence). The junction had 14 bases not matched to a gene; V was cut back by 2 bases and J by 4 bases. The CDR3 is 17 residues long. CDR3 residues: CASSFSLPGQLFTEAFF. As DNA, the CDR3 is TGTGCCAGCAGCTTCTCACTACCGGGACAGCTTTTCACTGAAGCTTTCTTT.

The chain couples TRBV5-1 to TRBJ2-7; 9 nucleotides align to TRBD1. Trimming at V came to 3 bases and at J to 0 bases, leaving 4 bases not matched to a gene. This CDR3 has 15 amino acids. Germline CDR1 SGHRS, CDR2 YFSETQ. Written as DNA, the CDR3 is TGCGCCAGCAGCTCCAAGACAGGGGGCTCCTACGAGCAGTACTTC. It yields the protein CASSSKTGGSYEQYF. The entire variable domain, with the rest obtained from reference TRBV5-1 and TRBJ2-7, is as follows: KAGVTQTPRYLIKTRGQQVTLSCSPISGHRSVSWYQQTPGQGLQFLFEYFSETQRNKGNFPGRFSGRQFSNSRSEMNVSTLELGDSALYLCASSSKTGGSYEQYFGPGTRLTVT.

The rearrangement joins TRBV27 to TRBJ1-6; D remains ambiguous. The CDR3 totals 18 residues. V lost 2 bases and J lost 4, with 18 bases in between. Germline-derived CDR1 and CDR2 are MNHEY and SMNVEV (reference sequence). The CDR3 loop reads CASSLISVPSRYNSPLHF. The CDR3 nucleotides are TGTGCCAGCAGTTTAATTTCGGTACCGAGCCGTTATAATTCACCCCTCCACTTT.

V gene TRBV6-6 combines with J gene TRBJ2-5, with D possibly being TRBD2 (5 bases). The germline gives CDR1 MNHNY, CDR2 SVGAGI (reference sequence). V shed 8 bases and J shed 7 bases, with 14 bases lying between them. There are 12 residues in the CDR3. The chain's CDR3 is CASEGPWGTQYF. The CDR3 DNA is TGTGCCAGCGAGGGTCCCTGGGGGACCCAGTACTTC.

The chain combines TRBV10-3 with TRBJ2-3, with D tentatively TRBD1 or TRBD2 (5 bases each). CDR3 length equals 13 residues. Looked up from germline, CDR1 is ENHRY and CDR2 is SYGVKD. V lost 7 bases and J 2 bases, leaving 10 bases between the germline ends. The CDR3 bases are TGTGCCATCAACGGGGACCTCACAGATACGCAGTATTTT. It encodes CAINGDLTDTQYF.

The V call is TRBV6-1, the J call TRBJ2-1; 9 bases are shared with TRBD1. Germline CDR1 MNHNS, CDR2 SASEGT. Trimming took 2 bases from V and 4 from J; bases not matched to a gene: 3. The CDR3 covers 15 residues. The CDR3 loop reads CASSEMGQGYNEQFF. CDR3 DNA: TGTGCCAGCAGTGAAATGGGACAGGGATACAATGAGCAGTTCTTC.

This clone came up once. Other DNA variants within this sample encode the same CDR3. V gene TRBV9 combines with J gene TRBJ2-7, with D possibly called TRBD1 or TRBD2 (5 bases each). The V and J ends lost 2 bases and 3 bases respectively, with 12 bases between them. CDR1 and CDR2 from the germline V gene are SGDLS and YYNGEE. The CDR3 loop spans 14 amino acids. CDR3 region: CASSVASGGYEQYF. CDR3 coding DNA: TGTGCCAGCAGCGTGGCTAGTGGGGGCTACGAGCAGTACTTC. Using reference TRBV9 and TRBJ2-7 for the parts outside the CDR3, the full variable domain is DSGVTQTPKHLITATGQRVTLRCSPRSGDLSVYWYQQSLDQGLQFLIQYYNGEERAKGNILERFSAQQFPDLHSELNLSSLELGDSALYFCASSVASGGYEQYFGPGTRLTVT.